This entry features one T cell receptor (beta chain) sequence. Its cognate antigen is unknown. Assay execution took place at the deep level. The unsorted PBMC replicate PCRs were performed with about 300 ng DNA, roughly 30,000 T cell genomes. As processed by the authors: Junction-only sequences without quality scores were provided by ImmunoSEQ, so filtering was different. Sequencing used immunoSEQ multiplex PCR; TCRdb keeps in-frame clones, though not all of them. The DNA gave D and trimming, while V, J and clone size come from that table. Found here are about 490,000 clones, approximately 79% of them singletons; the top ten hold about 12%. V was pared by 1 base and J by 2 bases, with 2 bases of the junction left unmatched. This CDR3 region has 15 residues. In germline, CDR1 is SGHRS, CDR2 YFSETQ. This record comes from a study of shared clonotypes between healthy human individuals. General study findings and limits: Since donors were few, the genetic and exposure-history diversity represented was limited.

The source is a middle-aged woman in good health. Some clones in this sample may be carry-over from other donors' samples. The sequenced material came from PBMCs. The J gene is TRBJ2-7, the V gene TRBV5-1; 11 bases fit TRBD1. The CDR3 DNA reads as TGCGCCAGCAGCTTGTCGGGACAGGGGGCCTACGAGCAGTACTTC. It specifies CASSLSGQGAYEQYF. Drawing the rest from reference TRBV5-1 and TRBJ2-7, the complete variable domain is KAGVTQTPRYLIKTRGQQVTLSCSPISGHRSVSWYQQTPGQGLQFLFEYFSETQRNKGNFPGRFSGRQFSNSRSEMNVSTLELGDSALYLCASSLSGQGAYEQYFGPGTRLTVT.